These T cell receptor beta chains were read from a single sample in a study of Tregs in tolerant kidney transplant recipients. This table comes from immunoSEQ multiplex PCR, and its TCRdb copy is limited to in-frame clones, with some not included. The sample contains around 230,000 clones, around 82% of which appear only once. What was sequenced was CD4+ T cells from blood. These receptors all come from a human donor in good health. The CDR3 runs from the conserved cysteine through the conserved F or W. The D gene is left open where the match is weak. Where a row states a size, it is once, few, many or the class of an expanded clone; other rows omit it.

d_gene	abundance	v_gene	j_gene	CDR3aa	CDR3nt
TRBD1	.	TRBV9	TRBJ1-3	CASSATGGFSGNTIYF	TGTGCCAGCAGCGCCACAGGGGGTTTCTCTGGAAACACCATATATTTT
.	.	TRBV27	TRBJ2-2	CASSSRGPNTGELFF	TGTGCCAGCAGCTCTAGGGGACCGAACACCGGGGAGCTGTTTTTT
TRBD1	.	TRBV11-2	TRBJ2-1	CASSPGQGREQFF	TGTGCCAGCAGTCCAGGACAGGGGCGTGAGCAGTTCTTC
.	.	TRBV6-5	TRBJ2-7	CASSYDWGNYEQYF	TGTGCCAGCAGTTATGATTGGGGGAATTACGAGCAGTACTTC
TRBD2	.	TRBV19	TRBJ2-2	CASSIEGRGAGELFF	TGTGCCAGTAGTATAGAAGGCCGGGGGGCCGGGGAGCTGTTTTTT
.	.	TRBV7-3	TRBJ1-1	CASSLAPGQNTEAFF	TGTGCCAGCAGCTTAGCACCGGGACAGAACACTGAAGCTTTCTTT
.	.	TRBV2	TRBJ2-2	CASSELRVGSTGELFF	TGTGCCAGCAGTGAATTAAGGGTCGGGAGCACCGGGGAGCTGTTTTTT
TRBD2	.	TRBV10-1	TRBJ2-3	CASSGGGGPSTDTQYF	TGCGCCAGCAGCGGCGGGGGGGGCCCTAGCACAGATACGCAGTATTTT
.	once	TRBV7-2	TRBJ2-5	CASSLEGLLLGETQYF	TGTGCCAGCAGCTTAGAAGGACTCCTCCTCGGGGAGACCCAGTACTTC
.	.	TRBV6-5	TRBJ2-5	CASSYGGRRETQYF	TGTGCCAGCAGTTACGGGGGGCGTCGAGAGACCCAGTACTTC
.	.	TRBV11-2	TRBJ2-2	CASSSDRGGELFF	TGTGCCAGCAGCTCCGATCGCGGCGGGGAGCTGTTTTTT
.	.	TRBV12-5	TRBJ1-2	CASGLDYGYTF	TGTGCTAGTGGTTTGGACTATGGCTACACCTTC
.	.	TRBV5-1	TRBJ2-7	CASSLAGGAEQYF	TGCGCCAGCAGCTTGGCCGGGGGAGCCGAGCAGTACTTC
TRBD2	.	TRBV11-3	TRBJ2-1	CASSPGTSKSHEQFF	TGTGCCAGCAGCCCGGGGACTAGCAAATCCCATGAGCAGTTCTTC
.	.	TRBV7-2	TRBJ1-2	CASSLRVASDYGYTF	TGTGCCAGCAGCCTCAGGGTAGCTTCGGACTATGGCTACACCTTC
.	.	TRBV6-5	TRBJ2-1	CASSYSGRKNEQFF	TGTGCCAGCAGTTACTCGGGTAGGAAGAATGAGCAGTTCTTC
.	few	TRBV28	TRBJ2-7	CASSLSPGQGGSYEQYF	TGTGCCAGCAGTTTATCCCCCGGCCAGGGGGGTTCCTACGAGCAGTACTTC
.	.	TRBV5-1	TRBJ2-7	CASSFGPDRPQGEQYF	TGCGCCAGCAGCTTCGGGCCGGACAGACCACAGGGCGAGCAGTACTTC
.	.	TRBV11-2	TRBJ2-5	CASIVYGPPRVAETQYF	TGTGCCAGCATCGTATATGGGCCCCCCAGGGTCGCGGAGACCCAGTACTTC
.	once	TRBV5-5	TRBJ2-7	CASSFYGGHSSYEQYF	TGTGCCAGCAGCTTTTACGGGGGGCACAGCTCCTACGAGCAGTACTTC
.	once	TRBV5-1	TRBJ2-1	CASSLGQSSYNEQFF	TGCGCCAGCAGCTTGGGACAGAGCTCCTACAATGAGCAGTTCTTC
TRBD2	.	TRBV27	TRBJ2-7	CASSPGTSGYEQYF	TGTGCCAGCAGTCCCGGGACTAGCGGCTACGAGCAGTACTTC
.	.	TRBV5-1	TRBJ2-3	CASSSRGDTDTQYF	TGCGCCAGCAGCTCGAGGGGAGACACAGATACGCAGTATTTT
.	.	TRBV5-1	TRBJ1-1	CASSYDRPNTEAFF	TGCGCCAGCAGCTATGACAGGCCGAACACTGAAGCTTTCTTT
.	few	TRBV11-1	TRBJ2-7	CASSSPGAYEQYF	TGTGCCAGCAGCTCGCCAGGGGCCTACGAGCAGTACTTC
.	.	TRBV7-7	TRBJ2-5	CASSLAGPQGTQYF	TGTGCTAGCAGCTTAGCCGGGCCCCAGGGGACCCAGTACTTC
TRBD1	.	TRBV27	TRBJ2-7	CASRRQGLPYEQYF	TGTGCCAGCCGACGACAGGGGCTCCCCTACGAGCAGTACTTC
TRBD2	.	TRBV6-6	TRBJ2-1	CASSRRGDEQFF	TGTGCCAGCAGCCGTCGGGGGGATGAGCAGTTCTTC
.	.	TRBV30	TRBJ2-5	CAWDRGWETQYF	TGTGCCTGGGATCGGGGTTGGGAGACCCAGTACTTC
TRBD1	.	TRBV7-9	TRBJ2-7	CASSTQDRSSYEQYF	TGTGCCAGCAGCACCCAGGACAGGAGCTCCTACGAGCAGTACTTC
.	.	TRBV7-2	TRBJ2-7	CASSLESVIRAEQYF	TGTGCCAGCAGCTTAGAGTCAGTTATCAGGGCCGAGCAGTACTTC
TRBD1	.	TRBV6-5	TRBJ1-5	CASSDRGRDQPQHF	TGTGCCAGCAGTGACAGGGGTCGCGATCAGCCCCAGCATTTT
TRBD1	.	TRBV7-7	TRBJ1-3	CASSPGQGIGNTIYF	TGTGCCAGCAGCCCCGGACAGGGAATTGGAAACACCATATATTTT
.	.	TRBV7-2	TRBJ2-2	CASSSGLGDGELFF	TGTGCCAGCAGCTCGGGCCTGGGGGACGGGGAGCTGTTTTTT
.	.	TRBV15	TRBJ2-7	CATSWSRSSYEQYF	TGTGCCACCAGTTGGTCGAGGAGCTCCTACGAGCAGTACTTC
.	.	TRBV6-6	TRBJ1-4	CASSYQGSNEKLFF	TGTGCCAGCAGTTACCAGGGAAGCAATGAAAAACTGTTTTTT
.	few	TRBV5-1	TRBJ2-5	CASSLVAETQYF	TGCGCCAGCAGCTTGGTGGCAGAGACCCAGTACTTC